In this sample, the clone carrying this T cell receptor (beta chain) turned up many times. This sample is part of a study of regulatory T cells in long-lasting Graves disease. The CDR3 is 15 amino acids. Trimming removed 1 base from V and 4 bases from J; junction bases left unmatched: 7. CDR1 and CDR2 (germline): SGHVS, FQNEAQ. Described time point: persistent/refractory GD, antithyroid drugs over 5 years with positive TRAb. The TCR library was made from RNA extracted from PBMCs. According to the study, TCR beta libraries were built with iRepertoire HTBI primers and CDR3-region Arm-PCR. TCRdb fed the multiplex PCR reads into MiXCR, producing one record per CDR3 protein. The sample has around 400,000 distinct CDR3 sequences, about a quarter seen once.

The source material was peripheral blood mononuclear cells (PBMCs), sampled when the disease was refractory, from a patient treated with antithyroid drugs. This TCR was sampled from a female donor with Graves disease. This chain uses TRBV7-8 with TRBJ2-7, with 7 bases fitting TRBD2. The CDR3 DNA sequence: TGTGCCAGCAGCTTAGGTGGGGCGGGAGCGTACGAGCAGTACTTC. Translated, it gives CASSLGGAGAYEQYF.